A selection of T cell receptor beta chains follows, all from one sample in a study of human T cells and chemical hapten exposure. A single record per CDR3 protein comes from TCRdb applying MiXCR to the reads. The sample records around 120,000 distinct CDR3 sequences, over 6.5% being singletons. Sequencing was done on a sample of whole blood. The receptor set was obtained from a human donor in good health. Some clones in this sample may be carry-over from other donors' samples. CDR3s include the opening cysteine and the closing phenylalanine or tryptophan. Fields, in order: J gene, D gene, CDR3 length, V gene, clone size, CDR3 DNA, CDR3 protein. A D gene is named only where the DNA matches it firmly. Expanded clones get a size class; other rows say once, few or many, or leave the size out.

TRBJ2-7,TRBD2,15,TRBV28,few,TGTGCCAGCAGGCCCGGGACTAGCGGGGCCAACGAGCAGTACTTC,CASRPGTSGANEQYF
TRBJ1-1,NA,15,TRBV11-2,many,TGTGCCAGCAGCCCCCCGGGAGGGGAGTTTACTGAAGCTTTCTTT,CASSPPGGEFTEAFF
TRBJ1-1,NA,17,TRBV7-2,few,TGTGCCAGCAGCCGGGGCTCGGACACCCATTTGAACACTGAAGCTTTCTTT,CASSRGSDTHLNTEAFF
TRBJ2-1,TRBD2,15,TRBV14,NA,TGTGCCAGCAGCCAAGTTACTAGCGGGAGTTATGAGCAGTTCTTC,CASSQVTSGSYEQFF
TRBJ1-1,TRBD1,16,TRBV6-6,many,TGTGCCAGCAGTTACCCAAGACAGGGGGCGGACACTGAAGCTTTCTTT,CASSYPRQGADTEAFF
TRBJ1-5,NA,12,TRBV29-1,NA,TGCAGCGTTCGAGACGGCAATCAGCCCCAGCATTTT,CSVRDGNQPQHF
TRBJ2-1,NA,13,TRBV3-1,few,TGTGCCAGCAGCCCCCAGGGCGGAGGTGAGCAGTTCTTC,CASSPQGGGEQFF
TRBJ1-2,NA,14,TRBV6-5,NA,TGTGCCAGCAGTTACTCGACACAGCCTTATGGCTACACCTTC,CASSYSTQPYGYTF
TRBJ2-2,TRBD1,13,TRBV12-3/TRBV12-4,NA,TGTGCCAGCAGTCCGACAGGGGTCGGGGAGCTGTTTTTT,CASSPTGVGELFF
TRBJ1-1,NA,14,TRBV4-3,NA,TGCGCCAGCAGCCAAGATAGGGCAGCTACTGAAGCTTTCTTT,CASSQDRAATEAFF
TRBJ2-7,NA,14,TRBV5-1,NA,TGCGCCAGCAGCTCACAGGGAACGTCTTACGAGCAGTACTTC,CASSSQGTSYEQYF
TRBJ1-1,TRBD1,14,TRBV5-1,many,TGCGCCAGCAGCCAAGGGGGCGTAGACACTGAAGCTTTCTTT,CASSQGGVDTEAFF
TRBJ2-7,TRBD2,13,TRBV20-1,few,TGCAGTGCTAGAGGGACTAGCGGGTACGAGCAGTACTTC,CSARGTSGYEQYF
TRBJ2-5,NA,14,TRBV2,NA,TGTGCCAGCAGTGAAGTGAACACTGTAGAGACCCAGTACTTC,CASSEVNTVETQYF
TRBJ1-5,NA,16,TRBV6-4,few,TGTGCCAGCAGTGACCGAGACGGACGAAACGATCAGCCCCAGCATTTT,CASSDRDGRNDQPQHF
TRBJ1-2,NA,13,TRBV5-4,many,TGTGCCAGCAGTACCGACAGTATCTATGGCTACACCTTC,CASSTDSIYGYTF
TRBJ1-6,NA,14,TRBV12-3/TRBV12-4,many,TGTGCCAGCAGCCTCAAGAGTGGAAATTCACCCCTCCACTTT,CASSLKSGNSPLHF
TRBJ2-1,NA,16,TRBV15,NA,TGTGCCACCAGCAGAGATCGGGCAGGTATATACAATGAGCAGTTCTTC,CATSRDRAGIYNEQFF
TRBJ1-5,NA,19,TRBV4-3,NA,TGCGCCAGCAGCCAGTCGGAGGGGGAGGTGGCATTCGGGAATCAGCCCCAGCATTTT,CASSQSEGEVAFGNQPQHF
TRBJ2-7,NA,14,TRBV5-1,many,TGCGCCAGCAGCTTGGAAGGGACTGGCTACGAGCAGTACTTC,CASSLEGTGYEQYF
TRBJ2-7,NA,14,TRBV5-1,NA,TGCGCCAGCAGCTTGGAGGGGCCAGCCTACGAGCAGTACTTC,CASSLEGPAYEQYF
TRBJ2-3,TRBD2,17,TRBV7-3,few,TGTGCCAGCAGCCCGGGAGCTAGCGGGGGAGCGAGAGATACGCAGTATTTT,CASSPGASGGARDTQYF
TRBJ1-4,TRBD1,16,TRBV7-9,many,TGTGCCAGCAGCAACCGGGACAGGGGAATTAATGAAAAACTGTTTTTT,CASSNRDRGINEKLFF
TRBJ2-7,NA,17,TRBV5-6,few,TGTGCCAGCAGCTTGGATGATCGGATTCCGAGCTCCTACGAGCAGTACTTC,CASSLDDRIPSSYEQYF
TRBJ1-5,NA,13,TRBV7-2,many,TGTGCCAGCAGCTTAGACCGTCAGGGAGGAGAGCATTTT,CASSLDRQGGEHF
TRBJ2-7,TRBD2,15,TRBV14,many,TGTGCCAGCAGCCAGGGACTAGCGGGGATCTACGAGCAGTACTTC,CASSQGLAGIYEQYF
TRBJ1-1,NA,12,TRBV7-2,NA,TGTGCCAGCAGCTTAAAGGACACTGAAGCTTTCTTT,CASSLKDTEAFF
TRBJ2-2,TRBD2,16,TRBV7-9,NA,TGTGCCAGCAGCTCACTAGCGGGAGTAAACACCGGGGAGCTGTTTTTT,CASSSLAGVNTGELFF
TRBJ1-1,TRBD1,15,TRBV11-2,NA,TGTGCCAGCACCTCGCCGACAGGGATGAACACTGAAGCTTTCTTT,CASTSPTGMNTEAFF
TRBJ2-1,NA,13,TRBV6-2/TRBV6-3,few,TGTGCCAGCAGGCCGGGAAACCTCGGTGAGCAGTTCTTC,CASRPGNLGEQFF
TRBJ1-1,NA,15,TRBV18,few,TGTGCCAGCTCACCTGCGGGACACTCGAACACTGAAGCTTTCTTT,CASSPAGHSNTEAFF
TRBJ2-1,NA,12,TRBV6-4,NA,TGTGCCAGCAGTGACGGACACAATGAGCAGTTCTTC,CASSDGHNEQFF
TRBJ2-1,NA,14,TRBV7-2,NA,TGTGCCAGCAGGGCTCCCTCCTCCTACAATGAGCAGTTCTTC,CASRAPSSYNEQFF
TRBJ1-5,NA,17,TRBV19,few,TGTGCCAGTAGACCCCAACGGGGCCAGTCCGGGGTTCAGCCCCAGCATTTT,CASRPQRGQSGVQPQHF
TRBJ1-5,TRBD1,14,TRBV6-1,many,TGTGCCAGCAGTGTACAGGGGAGCAATCAGCCCCAGCATTTT,CASSVQGSNQPQHF
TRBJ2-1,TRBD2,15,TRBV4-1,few,TGCGCCAGCAGCCAAGATACCGGACTAGCGACTGAGCAGTTCTTC,CASSQDTGLATEQFF
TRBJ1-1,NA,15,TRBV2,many,TGTGCCAGCAGTGAAGCGAGCAGACTGAACACTGAAGCTTTCTTT,CASSEASRLNTEAFF
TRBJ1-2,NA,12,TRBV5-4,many,TGTGCCAGCGGGCAGGCGGCCGTAGGCTACACCTTC,CASGQAAVGYTF
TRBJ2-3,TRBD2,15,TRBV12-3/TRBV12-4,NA,TGTGCCAGCAGTTTTACTAGCGGGTTCTCAGATACGCAGTATTTT,CASSFTSGFSDTQYF
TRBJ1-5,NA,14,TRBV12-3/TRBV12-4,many,TGTGCCAGCAGTAACAGGGTATTCAATCAGCCCCAGCATTTT,CASSNRVFNQPQHF
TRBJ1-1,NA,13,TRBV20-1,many,TGCAGTGCTAGAGGCAGGCTGAACACTGAAGCTTTCTTT,CSARGRLNTEAFF
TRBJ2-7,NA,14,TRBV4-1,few,TGCGCCAGCAGCCAAGATTACGGGAGTTACGAGCAGTACTTC,CASSQDYGSYEQYF
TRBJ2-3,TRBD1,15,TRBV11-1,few,TGTGCCAGCAGCCCGGGACAGGGGTCCACAGATACGCAGTATTTT,CASSPGQGSTDTQYF
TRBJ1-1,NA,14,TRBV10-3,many,TGTGCCATCAGTATGGTCGGCGAGAACACTGAAGCTTTCTTT,CAISMVGENTEAFF
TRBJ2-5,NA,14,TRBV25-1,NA,TGTGCCACCCGGGGGATGGGTTTTGGAGAGACCCAGTACTTC,CATRGMGFGETQYF
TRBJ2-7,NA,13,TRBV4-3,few,TGCGCCAGCAGCCGGCTTGCGGGGGCCGAGCAGTACTTC,CASSRLAGAEQYF
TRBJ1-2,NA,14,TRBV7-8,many,TGTGCCAGCAGCTTAGATACCCTTTCCTATGGCTACACCTTC,CASSLDTLSYGYTF
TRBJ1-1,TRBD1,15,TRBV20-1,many,TGCAGTGCTAGAGGTCAGGGGGGGAGTTACACTGAAGCTTTCTTT,CSARGQGGSYTEAFF
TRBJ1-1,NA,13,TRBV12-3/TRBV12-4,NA,TGTGCCAGCAGTTTATGGGGGGACACTGAAGCTTTCTTT,CASSLWGDTEAFF